This T cell receptor beta chain was identified in a study of T cell clonality in common variable immunodeficiency. Overall study results and limits: CVID subjects shared fewer TCRbeta clones than healthy controls did. TCRbeta clonality was increased in CVID versus healthy controls.

This clone occurred many times. Its matching antigen is unknown. The CDR3 end is not reached by the read, which stops 3 residues before it; the germline J gene fills it in. V lost 0 bases and J lost 4; bases outside the gene matches: 10. Germline loops: CDR1 SGHVS, CDR2 FNYEAQ. There are 17 residues in the CDR3. Sequenced by immunoSEQ multiplex PCR; TCRdb stores in-frame clones only, minus some. The data show about 55,000 clones, with none appearing a single time. The chain has TRBV7-6 and TRBJ1-1, with 8 bases fitting TRBD1. Sequencing used peripheral blood mononuclear cells. This sequence originates from a person aged 18-69 years in good health. The CDR3 DNA, read in part, is TGTGCCAGCAGCTTAGCGCCTCAGGGGGCTGTTGGCACTGAA. This translates into CASSLAPQGAVGTE. The whole CDR3 protein is CASSLAPQGAVGTEAFF.